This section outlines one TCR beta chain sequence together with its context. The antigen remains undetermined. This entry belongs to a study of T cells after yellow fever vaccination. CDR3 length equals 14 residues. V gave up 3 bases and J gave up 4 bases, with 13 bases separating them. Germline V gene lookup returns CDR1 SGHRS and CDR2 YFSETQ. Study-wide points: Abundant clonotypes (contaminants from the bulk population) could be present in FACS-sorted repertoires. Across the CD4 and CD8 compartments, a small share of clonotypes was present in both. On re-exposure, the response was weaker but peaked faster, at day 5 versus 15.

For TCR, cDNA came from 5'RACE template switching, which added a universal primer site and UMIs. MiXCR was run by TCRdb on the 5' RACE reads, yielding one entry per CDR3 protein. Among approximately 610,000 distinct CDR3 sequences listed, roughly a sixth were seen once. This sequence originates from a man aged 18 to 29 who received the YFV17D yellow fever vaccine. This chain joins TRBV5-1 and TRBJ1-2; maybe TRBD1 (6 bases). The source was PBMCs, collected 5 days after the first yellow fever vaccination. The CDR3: CASSYAGGLYGYTF. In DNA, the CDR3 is TGCGCCAGCAGCTACGCGGGGGGCCTCTATGGCTACACCTTC.